These 24 T cell receptor beta chains share one sample of origin, sequenced in a study of T cell responses to AZD1222 COVID-19 vaccine listed by TCRdb under 2021. The library was made by the immunoSEQ multiplex PCR assay. Here the immuneACCESS table is served through TCRdb, limited to in-frame sequences with V and J called. Missing clones are a known gap in these copies; in checked studies unresolved V genes cover under half, and the rest lacks a known reason. This sample lists over 100,000 clones; roughly nine tenths were detected once. The ten biggest clones cover 2% to 3% of the sample. The time point tag for this specimen amounts to: baseline before first vaccination. The sequencing here drew on peripheral blood, taken on day 0 of AZD1222 vaccination. Receptor source: an adult in good health.

This clone was counted a few times. J is TRBJ2-7 and V is TRBV29-1; 8 bases fit TRBD1. The CDR3 is made up of 13 amino acids. The V gene's germline CDR1 is SQVTM and CDR2 ANQGSEA. The ends lost 2 bases at V and 3 bases at J; junction bases unmatched: 3. This chain's CDR3 is CSVESQGGYEQYF. CDR3 DNA sequence: TGCAGCGTTGAATCACAGGGGGGCTACGAGCAGTACTTC.

The rearrangement joins TRBV7-2 to TRBJ1-1, with D unresolved. Germline V gives CDR1 SGHTA, CDR2 FQGNSA. V lost 4 bases and J lost 5, with 11 bases in between. The CDR3 has 13 amino acids. Here the CDR3 reads CASSWGMGTEAFF. The DNA of the CDR3 is TGTGCCAGCAGCTGGGGAATGGGGACTGAAGCTTTCTTT.

CDR3 region: CASTPRNRDNYGYTF. For the CDR3, the DNA is TGTGCCAGCACTCCACGGAACAGGGATAACTATGGCTACACCTTC. V and J are TRBV2 and TRBJ1-2, with a possible D match to TRBD1 (6 bases). The CDR3 contains 15 residues. With 7 bases removed from V and 1 base from J, the gap between germline ends came to 16 bases. Per germline, CDR1 SNHLY and CDR2 FYNNEI.

The chain links TRBV10-3 to TRBJ2-7; D unresolved. Trimming pared 8 bases from V and 3 bases from J, leaving 8 bases between. Germline V lookup: CDR1 ENHRY, CDR2 SYGVKD. The CDR3 is 11 amino acids. DNA of the CDR3: TGTGCCATCGGTTCTAGCTACGAGCAGTACTTC. This sequence encodes CAIGSSYEQYF.

This chain joins TRBV5-1 and TRBJ1-3; D is undetermined. CDR3 length: 14 residues. Trimming cost V 2 bases and J 9 bases, with 15 bases left between them. Germline CDR1 is SGHRS and CDR2 is YFSETQ. The CDR3 is CASSFGPSGGTIYF. DNA of the CDR3: TGCGCCAGCAGCTTCGGGCCCTCAGGTGGCACCATATATTTT.

This clone was detected a few times. The J gene is TRBJ1-1, the V gene TRBV28; D is ambiguous. V was shortened by 2 bases and J by 4 bases, with 8 bases between the two germline ends. The CDR3 consists of 13 residues. Germline CDR1 is MDHEN and CDR2 is SYDVKM. CDR3 residues: CASSLNLGTEAFF. The CDR3 region has the DNA TGTGCCAGCAGTTTAAACCTCGGCACTGAAGCTTTCTTT.

The rearrangement uses TRBV12-5 and TRBJ1-1, with a weak D call TRBD1 (6 bases). Germline-derived CDR1 and CDR2 are LGHNT and FRNRAP. V lost 0 bases, J lost 4 bases, and 9 bases lay in between. This CDR3 region has 14 residues. CDR3 sequence (DNA): TGTGCTAGTGGTTTGGTAGGGGGTGGCACTGAAGCTTTCTTT. Translation: CASGLVGGGTEAFF.

This chain connects TRBV28 to TRBJ1-5; 9 nucleotides align to TRBD1. The CDR3 covers 15 residues. Germline-derived CDR1 and CDR2 are MDHEN and SYDVKM. V dropped 6 bases and J dropped 7; count of bases not matched to a gene: 10. CDR3 loop: CASRGTGGGSQPQHF. The CDR3 DNA reads TGTGCCAGCAGGGGTACAGGGGGCGGAAGCCAGCCCCAGCATTTT.

Judged by abundance, this clone is medium-sized. The DNA is left out, because the CDR3 cannot be placed on it with certainty; the CDR3 is given as TCRdb lists it. The rearrangement joins TRBV21-1 to TRBJ1-6. TRBV21-1 is classified as a pseudogene. With termini counted, the CDR3 has 15 amino acids. The chain's CDR3 is CASSKVGDGNSPLHF.

This clone was observed once. The chain combines TRBV11-2 with TRBJ1-4; the D is unclear. V was pared by 6 bases and J by 7 bases, with 12 bases between. This CDR3 has 13 amino acids. The germline V gene has CDR1 SGHAT and CDR2 FQNNGV. CDR3: CASRLTGSEKLFF. The CDR3 nucleotides are TGTGCCAGCAGGCTGACGGGATCTGAAAAACTGTTTTTT.

The chain recombines TRBV27 with TRBJ1-2; the match to TRBD1 covers 8 bases. V shed 6 bases and J 4 bases; nucleotides not matched to a gene: 7. Germline V gives CDR1 MNHEY, CDR2 SMNVEV (reference sequence). This CDR3 is 14 amino acids long. Here the CDR3 DNA reads TGTGCCAGCAGATATCAGGGGGCTGGCTATGGCTACACCTTC. This encodes CASRYQGAGYGYTF.

The chain carries TRBV7-6 and TRBJ1-1; 9 bases line up with TRBD1. The CDR3 extends over 15 amino acids. Germline V gene data show CDR1 as SGHVS and CDR2 as FNYEAQ. V lost 5 bases and J lost 1; bases outside the gene matches: 5. CDR3 loop: CASSVGTGTNTEAFF. In nucleotides, the CDR3 is TGTGCCAGCAGCGTCGGGACAGGGACGAACACTGAAGCTTTCTTT.

The chain couples TRBV18 to TRBJ1-1; possible D gene TRBD1, 5 bases. The CDR3 has 16 amino acids. Germline-derived CDR1 and CDR2 are KGHSH and LQKENI. The germline V and J ends were trimmed by 2 bases and 2 bases, with 15 bases remaining between them. The CDR3 region has the DNA TGTGCCAGCTCACCAGGCCCGGGGGAGGTTAACACTGAAGCTTTCTTT. Encoded protein: CASSPGPGEVNTEAFF.

This clone was seen a single time. V usage is TRBV5-1 and J usage is TRBJ2-3; D is uncertain. The germline CDR1 and CDR2 sequences are SGHRS and YFSETQ. The germline V and J ends were trimmed by 0 bases and 9 bases, with 8 bases remaining between them. The CDR3 totals 12 residues. CDR3: CASSLDFLTQYF. The CDR3 nucleotides read TGCGCCAGCAGCTTGGATTTTCTAACGCAGTATTTT.

This chain connects TRBV7-2 to TRBJ1-2; D uncertain. CDR3 length: 12 amino acids. The V gene lost 2 bases and the J gene lost 8 bases, with 9 bases spanning the gap. Germline V gives CDR1 SGHTA, CDR2 FQGNSA. The CDR3 region is CASSLSRVGYTF. The CDR3 DNA reads as TGTGCCAGCAGCTTAAGTCGTGTCGGCTACACCTTC.

The V call is TRBV5-1, the J call TRBJ2-7; 7 bases are a match to TRBD2. This CDR3 has 16 amino acids. Germline CDR1 SGHRS, CDR2 YFSETQ. J was trimmed by 6 bases and V by 0 bases; bases with no gene match: 12. As DNA, the CDR3 is TGCGCCAGCAGCTTGGCCATTTCCAGCGGGATGAGCGAGCAGTACTTC. Protein sequence: CASSLAISSGMSEQYF.

The chain is built from TRBV5-6 and TRBJ2-7, with TRBD1 as a possible D gene (6 bases). Germline CDR1 SGHDT, CDR2 YYEEEE. This CDR3 is 14 amino acids long. V lost 0 bases and J lost 1, with 8 bases in between. The CDR3 loop reads CASSLGQASYEQYF. The CDR3 nucleotides read TGTGCCAGCAGCTTGGGACAGGCTTCCTACGAGCAGTACTTC.

The chain links TRBV28 to TRBJ2-5; 11 bases are shared with TRBD1. CDR3 length equals 15 residues. The trim removed 4 bases at V and 5 bases at J, leaving 6 bases unmatched. Germline CDR1 reads MDHEN; CDR2 reads SYDVKM. CDR3 nucleotide sequence: TGTGCCAGCAGTTCCCGGACAGGGGGCAGGGAGACCCAGTACTTC. It encodes CASSSRTGGRETQYF.

The chain joins TRBV9 to TRBJ2-7; 9 bases align to TRBD1. CDR3 length: 15 amino acids. Germline assignment: CDR1 SGDLS and CDR2 YYNGEE. Trimming removed 4 bases from V and 0 bases from J; junction bases left unmatched: 5. The CDR3, as DNA: TGTGCCAGCAGCCCACAGGGGGCCTTCTCCTACGAGCAGTACTTC. This codes for CASSPQGAFSYEQYF.

This rearrangement joins TRBV6-5 to TRBJ2-2; D unclear. The germline CDR1 and CDR2 sequences are MNHEY and SVGAGI. This CDR3 is 13 amino acids long. Trimming cost V 7 bases and J 2 bases, with 8 bases left between them. The CDR3 DNA reads TGTGCCAGCAACCCTCCTAACACCGGGGAGCTGTTTTTT. This sequence encodes CASNPPNTGELFF.

There are a few counts of this clone. Other DNA sequences in this sample translate to the same CDR3. This chain connects TRBV24-1 to TRBJ1-5, with D unclear. The CDR3 contains 13 residues. V lost 0 bases, J lost 4 bases, and 3 bases lay in between. Germline V gene data show CDR1 as KGHDR and CDR2 as SFDVKD. CDR3 amino acids: CATSDLGNQPQHF. In DNA, the CDR3 is TGTGCCACCAGTGATTTGGGGAATCAGCCCCAGCATTTT.

In this sample, this clone turned up once. The chain has TRBV7-9 and TRBJ2-1, with D perhaps given as TRBD1 or TRBD2 (5 bases each). Germline CDR1 reads SEHNR; CDR2 reads FQNEAQ (reference sequence). Trimming took off 5 bases at V and 15 bases at J, with 20 bases between the two ends. The CDR3 has 13 amino acids. The CDR3 DNA is TGTGCCAGCAGCCTGCACGGGGCGGACCGGGGGTTCTTC. Its protein is CASSLHGADRGFF.

The V gene is TRBV5-5, the J gene TRBJ1-1; no definite D call. V was shortened by 0 bases and J by 3 bases, with 12 bases between the two germline ends. The germline gives CDR1 SGHKS, CDR2 YYEKEE (reference sequence). CDR3 length: 15 residues. The CDR3 region has the DNA TGTGCCAGCAGCTTGGGCCCCCGCGGGGACACTGAAGCTTTCTTT. The encoded protein is CASSLGPRGDTEAFF.

The chain's CDR3 is CASSLSGQGSGYTF. CDR3 sequence (DNA): TGTGCCAGCAGTTTATCGGGGCAGGGGAGTGGCTACACCTTC. The chain is built from TRBV27 and TRBJ1-2, with a possible D match to TRBD1 (6 bases). Per the germline V gene, CDR1 is MNHEY and CDR2 is SMNVEV (reference sequence). This CDR3 is 14 amino acids long. The germline V and J ends were trimmed by 0 bases and 7 bases, with 12 bases remaining between them.